This T cell receptor (beta chain) was observed in a study of T cell repertoires in cytomegalovirus infection. General study points: Summed public TCR beta family frequency identified CMV carriers bearing the relevant HLA.

A single record per CDR3 protein comes from TCRdb applying MiXCR to the reads. The sample shows around 540,000 distinct CDR3 sequences, roughly 34% of them seen only once. This clonotype has just one count. Its antigen is unknown. Trimming left V 4 bases short and J 4 bases short, with 7 bases between. This CDR3 has 11 amino acids. Germline loops: CDR1 SQVTM, CDR2 ANQGSEA. The sequence was collected from a human donor in good health (CMV status not recorded). Some clones in this sample may be carry-over from other donors' samples. Sequenced material: cultured PBMCs, taken from culture after CMV antigen stimulation. This rearrangement joins TRBV29-1 to TRBJ1-2; D is unclear. CDR3 in DNA: TGCAGCGTTGTTCTCGGCTATGGCTACACCTTC. It is translated as CSVVLGYGYTF.